This T cell receptor (beta chain) is from a study of human T cells and chemical hapten exposure. Study at large: On approximately 2 cm by approximately 2 cm of upper inner arm skin, sensitization was performed with 2% DPC. Alopecia areata, totalis and universalis patients, mostly female, were included.

TCRdb redid the calling of the RACE reads with MiXCR, one entry per CDR3 protein. The sample lists 75,000 to 100,000 distinct CDR3 sequences; approximately 10% were seen once. This sample's time point: patch test 1, 2 weeks after DPC sensitization. Treatment denoted: therapeutic diphenylcyclopropenone sensitization with weekly scalp DPC. The CDR3 is 18 amino acids. V gave up 5 bases and J gave up 1 base; unmatched junction bases: 7. The chain has TRBV12-3 or TRBV12-4 and TRBJ2-1; 14 nucleotides match TRBD2. The input for sequencing was whole blood, taken in connection with sensitization to the hapten diphenylcyclopropenone (DPC). The origin of this receptor is a man aged 40-49 years with alopecia areata. Some clones in this sample may be carry-over from other donors' samples. The CDR3 loop reads CASSPQGLAGVSYNEQFF. As DNA, the CDR3 is TGTGCCAGCAGTCCTCAGGGACTAGCGGGAGTTTCCTACAATGAGCAGTTCTTC.